This note documents a single T cell receptor beta chain sequence. The record originates from a study of blood T cell repertoires in COVID-19. This CDR3 is 14 amino acids long. Germline lookup yields CDR1 MNHEY and CDR2 SMNVEV (reference sequence). The J segment lost 5 bases and the V segment lost 5 bases, leaving 5 bases of the junction unmatched. The repertoire was sequenced with immunoSEQ multiplex PCR; TCRdb's copy has only in-frame clones and lacks some. The sample includes more than 95,000 clones, about 74% seen only once; the top ten take 5.5% to 7.5%. The sequenced sample was peripheral blood. The receptor was isolated from a man older than 75 with COVID-19, enrolled during active disease. The V and J genes are TRBV27 and TRBJ2-3, with 9 bases that match TRBD2. In DNA form, the CDR3 reads TGTGCCAGCAGTAGACGGACTAGCGTAGATACGCAGTATTTT. Amino acid sequence: CASSRRTSVDTQYF.